This T cell receptor (beta chain) comes out of a study of OX40 agonist ivuxolimab in advanced cancers. The V gene lost 0 bases and the J gene lost 9 bases, with 13 bases spanning the gap. CDR1 SGDLS and CDR2 YYNGEE come from the germline V gene. The CDR3 runs to 15 residues. The data were produced by immunoSEQ multiplex PCR, yet TCRdb's version contains in-frame clones alone and is incomplete. The sample includes 99,000 or so clones, approximately 95% of them seen just once. This sample comprised CD4+ or CD8+ T cells sorted from blood, obtained in a trial of the OX40 agonist ivuxolimab. The chain joins TRBV9 to TRBJ1-6, with D perhaps TRBD1 (6 bases). The source is an adult with an advanced solid tumor such as melanoma, head and neck, liver or kidney cancer. Written as DNA, the CDR3 is TGTGCCAGCAGCGTAGAACAGGGAGCGGGTTCACCCCTCCACTTT. Translation: CASSVEQGAGSPLHF.